A selection of T cell receptor beta chains follows, all from one sample in a study of T cell responses to AZD1222 COVID-19 vaccine. Assay: immunoSEQ multiplex PCR; the TCRdb copy retains only in-frame clones and omits some. The sample has around 100,000 clones; 85% are singletons. Sequencing used peripheral blood, obtained 28 days after the second AZD1222 dose. The receptors stem from an adult who received the AZD1222 COVID-19 vaccine. Both conserved end residues are part of each CDR3. D genes are given only for firm matches. The size field is filled for only some rows; it gives once, few, many or a size class.

TRBV7-9	once	TRBJ2-1	TRBD2	TGTGCCAGCAGCCCCGGTCGGCTAGCGGGGAGGTTCTACAATGAGCAGTTCTTC	CASSPGRLAGRFYNEQFF
TRBV30	-	TRBJ2-3	-	TGTGCCTGGAGTGAACAGGGCGGGACAGATACGCAGTATTTT	CAWSEQGGTDTQYF
TRBV5-4	-	TRBJ2-1	TRBD2	TGTGCCAGCAGCTCGCAGTCAGCGGGAGGGATTAGAAATGAGCAGTTCTTC	CASSSQSAGGIRNEQFF
TRBV5-1	once	TRBJ1-3	-	TGCGCCAGCAGCTTGGCCGGGGTTGGAAACACCATATATTTT	CASSLAGVGNTIYF
TRBV7-8	-	TRBJ2-7	-	TGTGCCAGCAGCTTCGGGGGTTCCTACGAGCAGTACTTC	CASSFGGSYEQYF
TRBV30	-	TRBJ1-1	-	TGTGCCTCTGAAGGGGATTGGAACACTGAAGCTTTCTTT	CASEGDWNTEAFF
TRBV4-1	-	TRBJ1-2	TRBD1	TGCGCCAGCAGCCAAGATCTGGACAGGGACTATGGCTACACCTTC	CASSQDLDRDYGYTF
TRBV5-1	-	TRBJ1-3	-	TGCGCCAGCAGCTTAGCTCAGGGAGTTGGAAACACCATATATTTT	CASSLAQGVGNTIYF
TRBV30	-	TRBJ2-6	-	TGTGCCTGGAGTTTCGGGTCCTCTGGGGCCAACGTCCTGACTTTC	CAWSFGSSGANVLTF
TRBV11-2	-	TRBJ2-5	-	TGTGCCAGCAGCTTAGAACAAGGGGTTGGACAAGAGACCCAGTACTTC	CASSLEQGVGQETQYF
TRBV7-9	few	TRBJ1-6	TRBD1	TGTGCCAGCAGCTTTTTACAGGGGCTCGGATCACCCCTCCACTTT	CASSFLQGLGSPLHF
TRBV6-2/TRBV6-3	-	TRBJ1-5	TRBD1	TGTGCCAGCAGTCGACCGGGACAGGGGTATAATCAGCCCCAGCATTTT	CASSRPGQGYNQPQHF
TRBV4-3	-	TRBJ1-1	-	TGCGCCAGCAGCCAACCCCCCATCGCGAACACTGAAGCTTTCTTT	CASSQPPIANTEAFF
TRBV5-1	-	TRBJ2-5	-	TGCGCCAGCAGCTTACGACAGACACAAGAGACCCAGTACTTC	CASSLRQTQETQYF
TRBV6-5	-	TRBJ1-1	-	TGTGCCAGCAGTTACTCGGACATGAACACTGAAGCTTTCTTT	CASSYSDMNTEAFF
TRBV27	-	TRBJ1-2	TRBD1	TGTGCCAGCAAATCCCAGACGGCAACAGGGGTAGGGGGGGACTATGGCTACACCTTC	CASKSQTATGVGGDYGYTF
TRBV5-4	-	TRBJ2-2	TRBD2	TGTGCCAGCAGCTCAAAGCTAGCGGGAGTAACCGGGGAGCTGTTTTTT	CASSSKLAGVTGELFF
TRBV6-5	-	TRBJ1-5	-	TGTGCCAGCAGGGCTGGGACATACAATCAGCCCCAGCATTTT	CASRAGTYNQPQHF
TRBV6-4	-	TRBJ2-1	TRBD2	TGTGCCAGCAGTGACTCTAGCGGGGGGGCCAATGAGCAGTTCTTC	CASSDSSGGANEQFF
TRBV24-1	once	TRBJ2-1	-	TGTGCCACCGGCACCGGACGAGGGGCTGGGAATGAGCAGTTCTTC	CATGTGRGAGNEQFF
TRBV30	-	TRBJ2-3	-	TGTGCCTGGAGCGGTAGAGCAGATACGCAGTATTTT	CAWSGRADTQYF
TRBV3-1/TRBV3-2	-	TRBJ1-4	-	TGTGCCAGCAGCCAAGTAAGTACAGCGCGTCACATGACTAATGAAAAACTGTTTTTT	CASSQVSTARHMTNEKLFF
TRBV18	-	TRBJ1-4	TRBD1	TGTGCCAGCTCAGAACGGACAGGGGGCGGTGAAAAACTGTTTTTT	CASSERTGGGEKLFF